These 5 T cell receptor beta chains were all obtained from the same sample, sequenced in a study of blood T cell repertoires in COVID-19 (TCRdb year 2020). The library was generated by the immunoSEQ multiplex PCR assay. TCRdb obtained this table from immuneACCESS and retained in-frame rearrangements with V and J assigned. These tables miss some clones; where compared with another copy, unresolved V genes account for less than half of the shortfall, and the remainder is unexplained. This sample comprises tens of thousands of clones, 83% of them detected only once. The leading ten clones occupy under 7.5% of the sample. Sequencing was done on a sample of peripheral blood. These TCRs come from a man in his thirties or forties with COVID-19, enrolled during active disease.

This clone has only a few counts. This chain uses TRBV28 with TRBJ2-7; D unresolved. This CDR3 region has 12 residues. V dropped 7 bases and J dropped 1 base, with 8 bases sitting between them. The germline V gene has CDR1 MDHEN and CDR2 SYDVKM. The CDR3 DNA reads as TGTGCCAGCAATGCGGATTCCTACGAGCAGTACTTC. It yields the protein CASNADSYEQYF.

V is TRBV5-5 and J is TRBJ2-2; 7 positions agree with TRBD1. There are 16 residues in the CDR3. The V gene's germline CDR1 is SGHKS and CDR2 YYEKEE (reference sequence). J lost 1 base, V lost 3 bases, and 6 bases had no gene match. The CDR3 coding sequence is TGTGCCAGCAGCTCCCCTACAGGGGTGAACACCGGGGAGCTGTTTTTT. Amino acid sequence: CASSSPTGVNTGELFF.

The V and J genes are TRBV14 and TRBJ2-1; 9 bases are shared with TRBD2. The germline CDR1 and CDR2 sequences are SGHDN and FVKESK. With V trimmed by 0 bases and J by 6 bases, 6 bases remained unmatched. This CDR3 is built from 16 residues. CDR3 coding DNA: TGTGCCAGCAGCCAAGATGCGACTAGCGGACCCAATGAGCAGTTCTTC. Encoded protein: CASSQDATSGPNEQFF.

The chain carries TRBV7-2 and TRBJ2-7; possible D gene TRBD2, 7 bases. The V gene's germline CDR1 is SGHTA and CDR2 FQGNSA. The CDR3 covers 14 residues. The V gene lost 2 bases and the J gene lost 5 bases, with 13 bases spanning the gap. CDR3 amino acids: CASSLFTGRDEQYF. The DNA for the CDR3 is TGTGCCAGCAGCTTATTTACAGGGAGGGACGAGCAGTACTTC.

The DNA for the CDR3 is TGTGCCAGCAGAACGACAGATTATAGCAATCAGCCCCAGCATTTT. Residues: CASRTTDYSNQPQHF. This chain joins TRBV28 and TRBJ1-5; perhaps TRBD1 as D (5 bases). V gave up 6 bases and J gave up 0 bases, with 12 bases separating them. Per germline, CDR1 MDHEN and CDR2 SYDVKM. The CDR3 is 15 amino acids.